This is a list of T cell receptor beta chains from one sample in a study of shared clonotypes between healthy human individuals. Measured with immunoSEQ multiplex PCR; TCRdb has only the in-frame clones, and not every one. This sample has some 690,000 clones, with roughly 88% found just once. The sample taken for sequencing was memory CD8+ T cells from PBMCs. The receptors originated from a man aged 18 to 30 in good health. Some clones in this sample may be carry-over from other donors' samples. CDR3s include the opening cysteine and the closing phenylalanine or tryptophan. Each record gives: D gene, clone size, V gene, J gene, CDR3 protein, CDR3 DNA. A D gene is named only where the DNA matches it firmly. Clone size appears in some rows only: once, few, many, or a class for an expanded clone.

d_call: NA
clone_size: NA
v_call: TRBV6-4
j_call: TRBJ1-4
cdr3_aa: CASSDRWDLPNEKLFF
cdr3_nt: TGTGCCAGCAGTGACCGCTGGGACCTTCCTAATGAAAAACTGTTTTTT

d_call: NA
clone_size: NA
v_call: TRBV15
j_call: TRBJ1-1
cdr3_aa: CATSSYGQWVTEAFF
cdr3_nt: TGTGCCACCAGCAGTTATGGACAGTGGGTCACTGAAGCTTTCTTT

d_call: TRBD2
clone_size: NA
v_call: TRBV6-5
j_call: TRBJ2-7
cdr3_aa: CASAETSGYYEQYF
cdr3_nt: TGTGCCAGCGCGGAGACTAGCGGATACTACGAGCAGTACTTC

d_call: NA
clone_size: NA
v_call: TRBV29-1
j_call: TRBJ2-7
cdr3_aa: CSALESSYEQYF
cdr3_nt: TGCAGCGCTTTGGAGAGCTCCTACGAGCAGTACTTC

d_call: NA
clone_size: NA
v_call: TRBV5-1
j_call: TRBJ2-7
cdr3_aa: CASSLGGRPGDEQYF
cdr3_nt: TGCGCCAGCAGCTTGGGGGGACGGCCTGGGGACGAGCAGTACTTC

d_call: NA
clone_size: once
v_call: TRBV6-7
j_call: TRBJ1-4
cdr3_aa: CASSYAKSPPDAATNEKLFF
cdr3_nt: TGTGCCAGCAGTTACGCTAAATCTCCACCGGACGCGGCAACTAATGAAAAACTGTTTTTT

d_call: NA
clone_size: NA
v_call: TRBV6-6
j_call: TRBJ1-4
cdr3_aa: CASRDLANEKLFF
cdr3_nt: TGTGCCAGCCGGGACCTTGCTAATGAAAAACTGTTTTTT

d_call: NA
clone_size: NA
v_call: TRBV6-6
j_call: TRBJ2-7
cdr3_aa: CASSTPVVLPGYEQYF
cdr3_nt: TGTGCCAGCAGTACCCCTGTGGTTCTCCCTGGCTACGAGCAGTACTTC

d_call: NA
clone_size: NA
v_call: TRBV5-1
j_call: TRBJ2-1
cdr3_aa: CASSSSEGRPEGSYNEQFF
cdr3_nt: TGCGCCAGCAGCTCAAGTGAGGGGAGACCAGAGGGCTCCTACAATGAGCAGTTCTTC

d_call: NA
clone_size: NA
v_call: TRBV7-8
j_call: TRBJ2-1
cdr3_aa: CASSLAASSYNEQFF
cdr3_nt: TGTGCCAGCAGCTTAGCAGCGAGCTCCTACAATGAGCAGTTCTTC

d_call: NA
clone_size: NA
v_call: TRBV2
j_call: TRBJ1-1
cdr3_aa: CASSWAEGNTEAFF
cdr3_nt: TGTGCCAGCAGTTGGGCAGAGGGAAACACTGAAGCTTTCTTT

d_call: NA
clone_size: NA
v_call: TRBV4-1
j_call: TRBJ1-1
cdr3_aa: CASSRGTAEAFF
cdr3_nt: TGCGCCAGCAGCCGCGGGACGGCAGAAGCTTTCTTT

d_call: NA
clone_size: NA
v_call: TRBV4-1
j_call: TRBJ2-7
cdr3_aa: CASSLTGGGSYEQYF
cdr3_nt: TGCGCCAGCAGCCTTACGGGCGGAGGCTCCTACGAGCAGTACTTC

d_call: NA
clone_size: NA
v_call: TRBV5-5
j_call: TRBJ1-2
cdr3_aa: CASSPAFGNHYGYTF
cdr3_nt: TGTGCCAGCAGCCCGGCCTTCGGCAACCACTATGGCTACACCTTC

d_call: TRBD2
clone_size: NA
v_call: TRBV15
j_call: TRBJ2-1
cdr3_aa: CATSPTAGVGNEQFF
cdr3_nt: TGTGCCACCAGTCCCACAGCGGGAGTCGGAAATGAGCAGTTCTTC

d_call: TRBD1
clone_size: NA
v_call: TRBV4-3
j_call: TRBJ2-7
cdr3_aa: CASSQVRDRPLEQYF
cdr3_nt: TGCGCCAGCAGCCAGGTCCGGGACAGGCCCCTCGAGCAGTACTTC

d_call: NA
clone_size: NA
v_call: TRBV7-9
j_call: TRBJ1-1
cdr3_aa: CASSPTRDLEAFF
cdr3_nt: TGTGCCAGCAGCCCTACCCGGGACCTTGAAGCTTTCTTT

d_call: TRBD2
clone_size: NA
v_call: TRBV29-1
j_call: TRBJ2-1
cdr3_aa: CSVQVGLADPGLYNEQFF
cdr3_nt: TGCAGCGTTCAAGTGGGACTAGCGGACCCCGGGCTCTACAATGAGCAGTTCTTC

d_call: NA
clone_size: NA
v_call: TRBV11-2
j_call: TRBJ1-2
cdr3_aa: CASSLDGPRSNYGYTF
cdr3_nt: TGTGCCAGCAGCTTAGACGGCCCCAGGTCAAACTATGGCTACACCTTC

d_call: TRBD2
clone_size: NA
v_call: TRBV5-1
j_call: TRBJ2-1
cdr3_aa: CASSPGLAIWDEQFF
cdr3_nt: TGCGCCAGCAGCCCGGGACTAGCAATTTGGGATGAGCAGTTCTTC

d_call: NA
clone_size: NA
v_call: TRBV6-6
j_call: TRBJ1-2
cdr3_aa: CASSGIQNGYTF
cdr3_nt: TGTGCCAGCAGCGGGATTCAGAATGGCTACACCTTC

d_call: NA
clone_size: NA
v_call: TRBV5-1
j_call: TRBJ2-3
cdr3_aa: CASSLTRVGGPDTQYF
cdr3_nt: TGCGCCAGCAGCCTTACCAGGGTGGGGGGCCCAGATACGCAGTATTTT

d_call: NA
clone_size: NA
v_call: TRBV4-2
j_call: TRBJ2-6
cdr3_aa: CASSQDGGGANVLTF
cdr3_nt: TGTGCCAGCAGCCAAGATGGGGGTGGGGCCAACGTCCTGACTTTC

d_call: TRBD2
clone_size: NA
v_call: TRBV5-4
j_call: TRBJ2-7
cdr3_aa: CASSFSGSFVEQYF
cdr3_nt: TGTGCCAGCAGCTTTAGCGGGAGCTTTGTAGAGCAGTACTTC